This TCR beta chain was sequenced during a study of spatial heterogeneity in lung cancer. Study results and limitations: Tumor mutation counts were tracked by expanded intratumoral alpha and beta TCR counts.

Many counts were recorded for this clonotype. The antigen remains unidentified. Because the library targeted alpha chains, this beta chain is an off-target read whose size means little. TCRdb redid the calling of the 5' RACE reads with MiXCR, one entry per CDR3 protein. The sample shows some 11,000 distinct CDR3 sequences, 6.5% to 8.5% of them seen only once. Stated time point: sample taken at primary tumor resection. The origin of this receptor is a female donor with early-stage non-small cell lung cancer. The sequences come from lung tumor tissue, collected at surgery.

Here the CDR3 DNA reads TGTGCCAGCAATCCACTCACTAGCGGCGTCCGGAATGAGCAGTTCTTC. It codes for CASNPLTSGVRNEQFF. The chain has TRBV6-2 or TRBV6-3 and TRBJ2-1; 8 bases match TRBD2. The CDR3 runs 16 residues. Unmatched junction bases numbered 15, after V lost 7 bases and J lost 7 bases. Germline V lookup: CDR1 MNHEY, CDR2 SVGEGT.